This entry is about one T cell receptor (beta chain). Its specificity is unknown. This specimen comes from a study of T cell responses to AZD1222 COVID-19 vaccine. At the level of the study: Pooled samples include second doses given at about 4 or 12 weeks.

Germline lookup yields CDR1 SGHRS and CDR2 YFSETQ. The CDR3 length is 15 residues. V dropped 3 bases and J dropped 3; count of bases not matched to a gene: 8. Study findings and constraints: Clonal diversity may have been underestimated in mostly white British donors. Dominant at 160-218 and 743-854, vaccine-associated CD4 TCRs also spanned spike. Nearly half of the spike-specific TCRs reportedly recognize variant regions that carry no mutations.

TCRdb's table, derived via immunoSEQ multiplex PCR, lists solely in-frame clones and lacks some. There are about 100,000 clones in the sample; 89% occur only once, and around 20% lies in the top ten. The receptor's source is an adult in good health. The source material was peripheral blood, sampled on day 0 of AZD1222 vaccination. The rearrangement joins TRBV5-1 to TRBJ1-2; 7 bases match TRBD1. As DNA, the CDR3 is TGCGCCAGCAGCTCCGGGACAGAGACTGACTATGGCTACACCTTC. It is translated as CASSSGTETDYGYTF.